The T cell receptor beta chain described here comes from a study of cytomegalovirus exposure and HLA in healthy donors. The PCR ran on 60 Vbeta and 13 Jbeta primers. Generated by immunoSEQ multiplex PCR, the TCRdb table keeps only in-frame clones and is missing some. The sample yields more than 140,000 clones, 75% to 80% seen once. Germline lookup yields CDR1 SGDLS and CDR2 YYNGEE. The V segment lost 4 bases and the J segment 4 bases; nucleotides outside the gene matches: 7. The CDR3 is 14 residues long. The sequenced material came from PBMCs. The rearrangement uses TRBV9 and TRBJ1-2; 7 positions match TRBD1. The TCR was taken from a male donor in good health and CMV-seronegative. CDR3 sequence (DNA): TGTGCCAGCAGCTCCCAGGCAGGGGGCTATGGCTACACCTTC. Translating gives CASSSQAGGYGYTF.